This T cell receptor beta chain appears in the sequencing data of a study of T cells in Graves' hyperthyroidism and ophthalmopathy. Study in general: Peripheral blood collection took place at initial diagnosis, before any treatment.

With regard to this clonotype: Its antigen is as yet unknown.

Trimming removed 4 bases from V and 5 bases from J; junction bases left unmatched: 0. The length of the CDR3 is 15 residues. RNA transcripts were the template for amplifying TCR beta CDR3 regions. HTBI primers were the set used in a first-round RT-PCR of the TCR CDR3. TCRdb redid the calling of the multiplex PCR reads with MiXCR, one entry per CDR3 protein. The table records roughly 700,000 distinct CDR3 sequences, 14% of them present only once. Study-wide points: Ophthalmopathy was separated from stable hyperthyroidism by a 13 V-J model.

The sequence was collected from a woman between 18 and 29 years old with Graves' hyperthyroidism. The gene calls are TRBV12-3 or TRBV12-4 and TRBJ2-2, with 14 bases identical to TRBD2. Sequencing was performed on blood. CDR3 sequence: CASSWTSGGTGELFF. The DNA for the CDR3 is TGTGCCAGCAGTTGGACTAGCGGGGGGACCGGGGAGCTGTTTTTT.